The rows below give T cell receptor beta chains drawn from one sample of a study of T cell responses to AZD1222 COVID-19 vaccine. The data were produced by immunoSEQ multiplex PCR, yet TCRdb's version contains in-frame clones alone and is incomplete. The sample lists around 100,000 clones, 90% seen once, with about 5% in the top ten. Sequenced material: peripheral blood, taken on day 0 of AZD1222 vaccination. Receptors originate from an adult in good health. Each CDR3 is given with its conserved first and last residue. A D gene is named only where the DNA matches it firmly. Size is omitted from some rows. Given values are once, few, many or a class for expanded clones.

J,D,V,size,DNA,CDR3
TRBJ2-2,TRBD1,TRBV11-2,.,TGTGCCAGCGGGACAGGGCTCAACACCGGGGAGCTGTTTTTT,CASGTGLNTGELFF
TRBJ1-4,TRBD1,TRBV4-3,.,TGCGCCAGCAGCCAACCCGGGACAGGCAGTGAAAAACTGTTTTTT,CASSQPGTGSEKLFF
TRBJ1-6,.,TRBV9,.,TGTGCCAGCAGCGTAGAGGGTCAACGAGATTCACCCCTCCACTTT,CASSVEGQRDSPLHF
TRBJ1-1,.,TRBV11-3,.,TGTGCCAGCAGCTTAGATCAGGGTAACACTGAAGCTTTCTTT,CASSLDQGNTEAFF
TRBJ1-2,.,TRBV4-1,.,TGCGCCAGCAGCCAAGCCGTTTCGGGGCATGGTTTGGGCTACACCTTC,CASSQAVSGHGLGYTF
TRBJ1-6,.,TRBV2,once,TGTGCCAGCAGTGATGGTGGTTCACCCCTCCACTTT,CASSDGGSPLHF
TRBJ2-1,.,TRBV3-1/TRBV3-2,.,TGTGCCAGCAGCCAAGATGGGGCCTACAATGAGCAGTTCTTC,CASSQDGAYNEQFF
TRBJ2-2,.,TRBV7-2,.,TGTGCCAGCACCCCTAGGGGCCTCAACACCGGGGAGCTGTTTTTT,CASTPRGLNTGELFF
TRBJ1-3,TRBD1,TRBV18,.,TGTGCCAGCTCACCGGCAACAGGGGGGGGCTCTGGAAACACCATATATTTT,CASSPATGGGSGNTIYF
TRBJ1-1,.,TRBV7-2,.,TGTGCCAGCAGCTTAATAAGGGGGGAAGCTTTCTTT,CASSLIRGEAFF
TRBJ1-2,.,TRBV27,once,TGTGCCAGCAGTGGACAGCCACGCTATGGCTACACCTTC,CASSGQPRYGYTF
TRBJ1-3,.,TRBV7-2,.,TGTGCCAGCAGCTTAGACGGAGGGGCTGGAAACACCATATATTTT,CASSLDGGAGNTIYF
TRBJ1-5,.,TRBV2,.,TGTGCCAGCAGCGCCACAGAGATCAATCAGCCCCAGCATTTT,CASSATEINQPQHF
TRBJ1-2,TRBD1,TRBV4-3,.,TGCGCCAGCAGCCGAGACAGGGCGTCTCGTTATGGCTACACCTTC,CASSRDRASRYGYTF
TRBJ1-6,.,TRBV7-9,.,TGTGCCAGCAGCTTAGAGGCCGCCCTTAATAATTCACCCCTCCACTTT,CASSLEAALNNSPLHF
TRBJ1-5,.,TRBV28,.,TGTGCCAGCAGCCCAGGGTGGGGAGACGGCAATCAGCCCCAGCATTTT,CASSPGWGDGNQPQHF
TRBJ2-7,.,TRBV11-2,.,TGTGCCAGCAGCCCAAACGTGGACTACGAGCAGTACTTC,CASSPNVDYEQYF
TRBJ1-2,.,TRBV19,.,TGTGCCAGTAGTATAGATTCCCCCAGCGCCAGTGACTATGGCTACACCTTC,CASSIDSPSASDYGYTF
TRBJ2-7,TRBD1,TRBV6-5,.,TGTGCCAGCAGTTACTCGAGTGGGACAGCCTTGTACGAGCAGTACTTC,CASSYSSGTALYEQYF
TRBJ1-6,.,TRBV3-1/TRBV3-2,.,TGTGCCAGCAGCTCGGACAGAAATTCACCCCTCCACTTT,CASSSDRNSPLHF
TRBJ1-3,.,TRBV7-2,.,TGTGCCAGCAGCTTAGATTGGAGTGGAACCATATATTTT,CASSLDWSGTIYF
TRBJ1-2,.,TRBV30,few,TGTGCCTGGAGCAGGGACCGGAACTATGGCTACACCTTC,CAWSRDRNYGYTF
TRBJ1-2,TRBD1,TRBV11-2,few,TGTGCCAGCAGCACCCGACAGGGTTCTAACTATGGCTACACCTTC,CASSTRQGSNYGYTF
TRBJ2-2,.,TRBV6-4,.,TGTGCCAGCAGTGACTCACAGAACACCGGGGAGCTGTTTTTT,CASSDSQNTGELFF
TRBJ2-7,.,TRBV6-5,.,TGTGCCAGCAGTTACGGGGTGACAGGCCCCTACGAGCAGTACTTC,CASSYGVTGPYEQYF
TRBJ1-6,.,TRBV3-1/TRBV3-2,.,TGTGCCAGCAGCCAAGGCGGACCCCGGGGTTCACCCCTCCACTTT,CASSQGGPRGSPLHF
TRBJ1-1,.,TRBV7-3,.,TGTGCCAGCAGCTCGACAGTGAACACTGAAGCTTTCTTT,CASSSTVNTEAFF
TRBJ2-7,.,TRBV28,.,TGTGCCAGCAGTTCCTTCTACGAGCAGTACTTC,CASSSFYEQYF
TRBJ2-5,TRBD2,TRBV24-1,.,TGTGCCACCGGGGGGGACTTACTAAACAGGGAGACCCAGTACTTC,CATGGDLLNRETQYF
TRBJ2-2,.,TRBV9,.,TGTGCCAGCAGCTCTGGGGCTACTCTGAAGGCCGGGGAGCTGTTTTTT,CASSSGATLKAGELFF
TRBJ2-3,TRBD2,TRBV4-2,once,TGTGCCAGCAGCCAAGATCTTTTGCTAGCGGGGGGCACAGATACGCAGTATTTT,CASSQDLLLAGGTDTQYF
TRBJ1-5,TRBD1,TRBV6-2/TRBV6-3,.,TGTGCCAGCAGCCCGGGACAGGGCTTTATTCAGCCCCAGCATTTT,CASSPGQGFIQPQHF
TRBJ2-1,.,TRBV5-1,.,TGCGCCAGCAGCCTCCTACCAGACCGGTACAATGAGCAGTTCTTC,CASSLLPDRYNEQFF
TRBJ2-3,.,TRBV10-2,.,TGCGCCAGCAGTGGGGCGGGAACCCCTAGCACAGATACGCAGTATTTT,CASSGAGTPSTDTQYF
TRBJ1-4,.,TRBV3-1/TRBV3-2,.,TGTGCCAGCAGCCGTAATGAAAAACTGTTTTTT,CASSRNEKLFF
TRBJ2-7,.,TRBV2,.,TGTGCCAGCAGTGAAGCGGGACACGACGAGCAGTACTTC,CASSEAGHDEQYF
TRBJ1-1,TRBD1,TRBV2,.,TGTGCCAGCAGGGGACAGGAGAACACTGAAGCTTTCTTT,CASRGQENTEAFF
TRBJ1-5,.,TRBV7-8,.,TGTGCCAGCAGCTTCTCTCGCCAGATTAATCAGCCCCAGCATTTT,CASSFSRQINQPQHF
TRBJ1-1,.,TRBV5-1,once,TGCGCCAGCAGCCCAGCGTTTCGTTCTAACACTGAAGCTTTCTTT,CASSPAFRSNTEAFF
TRBJ2-2,.,TRBV7-8,.,TGTGCCAGCAGCTTTAGAGCCGGGGAGCTGTTTTTT,CASSFRAGELFF